This entry describes one TCR beta chain. The antigen is not known. The germline V gene encodes CDR1 SGHRS and CDR2 YFSETQ. Trimming pared 0 bases from V and 0 bases from J, leaving 7 bases between. The CDR3 is made up of 15 amino acids. The sample comes from a study of OX40 agonist ivuxolimab in advanced cancers. Study summary: Partial responses were recorded for three patients, including one with hepatocellular carcinoma and two with cutaneous melanoma. Study-level results: The study found among the lowest clonal expansion in partial responders at 0.1-3.0 mg/kg. Still undetermined is the antigen specificity of the expanded peripheral T cells.

The data were produced by immunoSEQ multiplex PCR, yet TCRdb's version contains in-frame clones alone and is incomplete. The profile covers roughly 51,000 clones, with roughly 90% appearing a single time and around 1.5% taken by the ten largest. This chain connects TRBV5-1 to TRBJ1-5, with D uncertain. Sequenced material: CD4+ or CD8+ T cells sorted from blood, taken in a trial of the OX40 agonist ivuxolimab. The sequence derives from an adult with an advanced solid tumor such as melanoma, head and neck, liver or kidney cancer. CDR3 loop: CASSLEGFSNQPQHF. DNA of the CDR3: TGCGCCAGCAGCTTGGAAGGGTTTAGCAATCAGCCCCAGCATTTT.